This T cell receptor (beta chain) was retrieved from a study of T cell changes during pregnancy in multiple sclerosis. This CDR3 contains 18 residues. V lost 1 base and J 0 bases, leaving 17 bases between the germline ends. Germline assignment: CDR1 SGHNT and CDR2 YYREEE (reference sequence). This clone appeared once. Only in-frame clones appear in the TCRdb table, and some are missing; sequencing was by immunoSEQ multiplex PCR. This table holds tens of thousands of clones, approximately 91% found once. The sequencing used CD4+ T cells from peripheral blood mononuclear cells, collected before pregnancy. The rearrangement links TRBV5-4 to TRBJ1-3; D is possibly TRBD1 (5 bases). The TCR originated in a female donor with multiple sclerosis, enrolled in a pregnancy study. The CDR3 DNA reads TGTGCCAGCAGCTTGCAATTTGGAGGGGACTTCTCTGGAAACACCATATATTTT. Protein: CASSLQFGGDFSGNTIYF.